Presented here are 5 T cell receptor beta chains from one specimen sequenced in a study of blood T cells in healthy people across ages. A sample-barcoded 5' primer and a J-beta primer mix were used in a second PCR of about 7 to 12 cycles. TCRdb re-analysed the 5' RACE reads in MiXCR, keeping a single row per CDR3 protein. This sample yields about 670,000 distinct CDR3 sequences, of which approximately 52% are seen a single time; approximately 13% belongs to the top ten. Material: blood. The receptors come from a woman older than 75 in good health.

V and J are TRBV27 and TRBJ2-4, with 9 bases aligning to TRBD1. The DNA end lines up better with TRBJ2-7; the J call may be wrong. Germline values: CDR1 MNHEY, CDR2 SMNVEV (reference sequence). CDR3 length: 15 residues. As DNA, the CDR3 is TGTGCCAGCAGAGCTACAGGGGGCGCCTCCTACGAGCAGTACTTC. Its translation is CASRATGGASYEQYF.

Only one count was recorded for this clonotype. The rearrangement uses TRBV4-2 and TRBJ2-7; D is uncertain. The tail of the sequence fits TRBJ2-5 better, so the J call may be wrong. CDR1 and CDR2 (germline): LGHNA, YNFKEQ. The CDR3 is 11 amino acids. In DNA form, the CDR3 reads TGTGCCAGCGCGTTGGGTGAGACCCAGTACTTC. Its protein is CASALGETQYF.

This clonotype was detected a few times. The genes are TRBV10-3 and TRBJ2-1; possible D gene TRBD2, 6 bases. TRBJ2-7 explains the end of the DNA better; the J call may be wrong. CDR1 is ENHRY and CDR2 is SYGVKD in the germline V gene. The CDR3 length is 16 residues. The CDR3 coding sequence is TGTGCCATCAGTGAGCCGAGAGCGGGCTCCTACAATGAGCAGTACTTC. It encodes CAISEPRAGSYNEQYF.

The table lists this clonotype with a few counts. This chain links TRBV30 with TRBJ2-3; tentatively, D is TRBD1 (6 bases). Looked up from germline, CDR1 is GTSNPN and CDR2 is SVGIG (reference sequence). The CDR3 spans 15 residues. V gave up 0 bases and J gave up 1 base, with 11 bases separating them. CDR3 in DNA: TGTGCCTGGAGTGTATTAGGGGGAGGCACAGATACGCAGTATTTT. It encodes CAWSVLGGGTDTQYF.

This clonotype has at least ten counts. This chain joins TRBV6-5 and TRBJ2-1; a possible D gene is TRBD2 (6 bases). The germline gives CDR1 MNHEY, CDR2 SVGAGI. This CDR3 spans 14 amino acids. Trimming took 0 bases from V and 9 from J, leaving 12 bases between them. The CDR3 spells CASSYSGTRGEQFF. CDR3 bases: TGTGCCAGCAGTTACTCGGGGACTCGCGGTGAGCAGTTCTTC.